This TCR beta chain appears in the sequencing data of a study of blood T cell repertoires in COVID-19. Across the study: T cells, B-cell-depleted T cells, or PBMCs supplied cDNA or gDNA.

Germline CDR1 is LNHDA and CDR2 is SQIVND (reference sequence). CDR3 length: 14 residues. The V and J ends lost 6 bases and 4 bases, in that order; junction bases with no gene match: 3. Residents of over 20 US areas, aged roughly 18 to 89 years, made up the participants. Two negative PCRs, clearance, or symptom resolution characterized the recovered Cohort 3 donors. Sequencing used immunoSEQ multiplex PCR; TCRdb keeps in-frame clones, though not all of them. The sample consists of about 180,000 clones, approximately 85% of them appearing once. This rearrangement joins TRBV19 to TRBJ1-2, with TRBD1 identical over 12 bases. The sample consisted of PBMCs or T cells enriched from blood (not recorded which). The TCR was taken from a man aged 40-49 years who had recovered from COVID-19. The CDR3 sequence: CASRPGQGAYGYTF. The CDR3 nucleotides read TGTGCCAGTAGGCCGGGACAGGGGGCCTATGGCTACACCTTC.